This entry is about one TCR beta chain. What antigen it recognizes has not been identified. No base quality information exists; no much larger clone differs at one position. The immunoSEQ Assay, a bias-controlled multiplex PCR, was used to amplify TCRbeta CDR3 regions from genomic DNA. The authors' analysis ran thus. The number of nucleated cells in each sample was estimated by amplification of reference gene primers within the assay. To quantify the absolute abundance of each unique TCRbeta CDR3 rearrangement, sequence reads were collapsed and filtered. For each sample, productive Simpson clonality was calculated as the square root of Simpson's diversity index over productive rearrangements. TCRdb took over this immuneACCESS table, retaining in-frame rearrangements with V and J assigned. Such tables are incomplete; in checked studies, under half of the missing clones stem from an unresolved V gene, and the remainder is unexplained. From that table come the V and J calls and clone size; the DNA was used to work out D and trimming. The sample records fewer than 350,000 clones, 89% of which are singletons. The ten largest make up around 9.5% of the sample.

The cysteine opens and the phenylalanine closes a CDR3 of 13 amino acids. Only CDR3 DNA remains: 39 bases, in frame from the first base. The junction carries 12 bases between V and J, which are trimmed by 3 bases and 9 bases respectively. Reading the germline V gene gives CDR1 SGHTA and CDR2 FQGNSA. Participants in the prospective study were enrolled through a virtual design, were aged roughly 18 to 90 years, and lived in 20 to 30 United States geographic areas. In the prospective study, participants were assigned to cohorts based on the clinical history participants reported in a screening survey and a study questionnaire. For ImmuneRACE Cohort 3, a participant was defined as recovered based on two consecutive negative NP/OP PCR tests, clearance by a healthcare professional, or resolution of symptoms. Mobile phlebotomists in the prospective study collected whole blood, serum and a nasopharyngeal or oropharyngeal swab from every participant. Participants in the prospective study had the option to provide additional blood draws and questionnaires over an approximately 2-month period. Before DNA extraction, blood samples from the prospective study were shipped at room temperature or frozen.

The sample originates from a study of blood T cell repertoires in COVID-19 (dated by TCRdb to the early 2020s). Regarding the research as a whole: The collaborator samples originated in the United States, Italy and Spain and spanned the acute and convalescent phases of COVID-19. The prospective study material was composed of cDNA or gDNA derived from T cells, B-cell-depleted T cells, or PBMCs. Deeply sampled blood TCRbeta repertoires from subjects exposed to, actively infected with, or recovered from COVID-19 were included in the dataset. The repertoires were released in a freely available public database meant as a resource for research on the immune response to SARS-CoV-2. The samples were drawn from two sources: the first 160 participants of the ongoing ImmuneRACE study, and fewer than 1,500 subjects contributed by 6 global collaborators. Sample metadata almost always included a de-identified subject ID, COVID-19 status, age in years and sex. HLA class I and class II types, where available, came from metadata supplied by the sample provider rather than from assay-based typing. What the research found in general, with its limitations: How much clinical and demographic metadata was included differed by source and by participant, and the metadata was provided uncurated.

Recombination linked TRBV7-2 to TRBJ2-1; the D gene remains uncertain. This TCR was recovered from a woman aged 40 to 50 who had recovered from COVID-19. The source material was PBMCs or T cells enriched from blood (not recorded which). The DNA is TGTGCCAGCAGCTTTACGCGATTGAGTGAGCAGTTCTTC. Translated, this is CASSFTRLSEQFF.